What follows are 28 T cell receptor beta chains derived from one specimen sequenced in a study of shared clonotypes between healthy human individuals. The assay was immunoSEQ multiplex PCR, and TCRdb's table has in-frame clones only and misses some. The sample carries fewer than 500,000 clones, about 79% recorded once. The sample taken for sequencing was PBMCs. All receptors come from a woman aged 40-49 years in good health. Some clones in this sample may be carry-over from other donors' samples.

The rearrangement links TRBV10-3 to TRBJ2-1; 13 bases are shared with TRBD2. The CDR3 loop spans 16 amino acids. Trimming took 4 bases from V and 6 from J; bases not matched to a gene: 6. Germline V gives CDR1 ENHRY, CDR2 SYGVKD. CDR3 in amino acids: CAISGGGLAGFNEQFF. DNA for the CDR3: TGTGCCATCAGTGGGGGGGGACTAGCGGGATTCAATGAGCAGTTCTTC.

The chain has TRBV28 and TRBJ2-1; 7 nucleotides match TRBD2. In germline, CDR1 is MDHEN, CDR2 SYDVKM. After removal of 5 bases from V and 1 base from J, the junction contained 20 bases not matched to a gene. This CDR3 comprises 20 residues. The CDR3 sequence: CASSPPQAGLGPTSYNEQFF. CDR3 nucleotides: TGTGCCAGCAGTCCTCCCCAAGCGGGACTTGGCCCGACATCCTACAATGAGCAGTTCTTC.

On this clone itself: Other nucleotide sequences in the sample specify the same CDR3. V usage is TRBV4-1 and J usage is TRBJ2-1; perhaps TRBD1 as D (6 bases). This CDR3 has 15 amino acids. V gave up 0 bases and J gave up 3 bases, with 9 bases separating them. The V gene's germline CDR1 is MGHRA and CDR2 YSYEKL. CDR3 nucleotides: TGCGCCAGCAGCCAAGATCAAGGGGGCTACAATGAGCAGTTCTTC. It is translated as CASSQDQGGYNEQFF.

Comment on this clone: It differs at one base from a far larger clone, so likely a read error. J is TRBJ2-2 and V is TRBV30; the D call may be TRBD1 or TRBD2 (6 bases each). Germline CDR1 and CDR2: GTSNPN and SVGIG (reference sequence). There are 15 residues in the CDR3. The CDR3 spells CAWRSAGEDTGEPFF. DNA for the CDR3: TGTGCCTGGAGGAGTGCAGGGGAGGATACCGGGGAGCCGTTTTTT.

The V gene is TRBV11-2, the J gene TRBJ2-7; D is ambiguous. Germline values: CDR1 SGHAT, CDR2 FQNNGV. The CDR3 consists of 11 residues. Trimming took off 5 bases at V and 6 bases at J, with 8 bases between the two ends. The DNA of the CDR3 is TGTGCCAGCAGCAAATACAGCGAGCAGTACTTC. Amino acids: CASSKYSEQYF.

The rearrangement joins TRBV6-5 to TRBJ1-3; 7 bases are a match to TRBD1. The V gene's germline CDR1 is MNHEY and CDR2 SVGAGI. The V and J ends lost 5 bases and 4 bases, in that order; junction bases with no gene match: 2. This CDR3 is built from 13 residues. CDR3 in amino acids: CASSRQGGNTIYF. Here the CDR3 DNA reads TGTGCCAGCAGTCGACAGGGAGGAAACACCATATATTTT.

The chain uses TRBV2 and TRBJ1-1; TRBD1 is a possible D gene (6 bases). The CDR3 contains 13 residues. Germline V lookup: CDR1 SNHLY, CDR2 FYNNEI. The V and J ends lost 9 bases and 0 bases respectively, with 11 bases between them. CDR3 region: CASTGLMNTEAFF. CDR3 nucleotide sequence: TGTGCCAGTACAGGGCTCATGAACACTGAAGCTTTCTTT.

The rearrangement links TRBV6-1 to TRBJ1-2; TRBD1 agrees at 8 bases. With V trimmed by 6 bases and J by 5 bases, 5 bases remained unmatched. Looked up from germline, CDR1 is MNHNS and CDR2 is SASEGT. The CDR3 runs 13 residues. The CDR3 loop is CASSPGQDYGYTF. CDR3 coding DNA: TGTGCCAGCAGCCCGGGACAGGATTATGGCTACACCTTC.

The V call is TRBV28, the J call TRBJ2-7, with TRBD1 matching over 8 bases. V lost 6 bases and J lost 4; bases outside the gene matches: 8. The V gene's germline CDR1 is MDHEN and CDR2 SYDVKM. The CDR3 is 14 amino acids. CDR3 amino acids: CASRLTGAPYEQYF. For the CDR3, the DNA is TGTGCCAGCAGGCTGACAGGGGCCCCGTACGAGCAGTACTTC.

The V and J genes are TRBV4-1 and TRBJ1-6; 7 nucleotides match TRBD1. This CDR3 is 16 amino acids long. The V and J ends lost 0 bases and 9 bases, in that order; junction bases with no gene match: 8. Germline-derived CDR1 and CDR2 are MGHRA and YSYEKL. This chain's CDR3 is CASSQDWDRWGSPLHF. CDR3 bases: TGCGCCAGCAGCCAAGATTGGGACAGATGGGGTTCACCCCTCCACTTT.

The genes are TRBV2 and TRBJ2-3, with D uncertain. Germline V CDR1 and CDR2: SNHLY, FYNNEI. The CDR3 runs to 13 residues. V lost 2 bases, J lost 0 bases, and 3 bases lay in between. CDR3 DNA sequence: TGTGCCAGCAGTGAAACTAGCACAGATACGCAGTATTTT. Protein sequence: CASSETSTDTQYF.

The chain links TRBV9 to TRBJ2-5; 10 nucleotides match TRBD1. The ends lost 4 bases at V and 5 bases at J; junction bases unmatched: 5. The germline V gene has CDR1 SGDLS and CDR2 YYNGEE. CDR3 length: 14 amino acids. DNA for the CDR3: TGTGCCAGCAGCACAGGGACAGGGGTTGAGACCCAGTACTTC. Its translation: CASSTGTGVETQYF.

J is TRBJ2-7 and V is TRBV6-1; the match to TRBD2 covers 9 bases. V shed 10 bases, J shed 7 bases, and the junction held 11 bases outside the gene matches. This CDR3 spans 13 amino acids. Per the germline V gene, CDR1 is MNHNS and CDR2 is SASEGT. The CDR3 spells CATTPSGAGEQYF. The DNA of the CDR3 is TGTGCCACCACACCTAGCGGGGCGGGGGAGCAGTACTTC.

This clone was found a few times. V usage is TRBV29-1 and J usage is TRBJ1-1; D possibly corresponds to TRBD1 (6 bases). V was clipped by 4 bases and J by 0 bases, with 12 bases between them. Germline V gene data show CDR1 as SQVTM and CDR2 as ANQGSEA. The CDR3 consists of 14 residues. CDR3 sequence reads: CSVVGGLMNTEAFF. CDR3 coding DNA: TGCAGCGTTGTGGGGGGGCTCATGAACACTGAAGCTTTCTTT.

The genes are TRBV4-2 and TRBJ1-2, with D possibly being TRBD1 (6 bases). The V and J ends lost 0 bases and 4 bases respectively, with 21 bases between them. Germline V gene sequence: CDR1 LGHNA, CDR2 YNFKEQ. The CDR3 runs 18 residues. As DNA, the CDR3 is TGTGCCAGCAGCCAAGAAGGGCTCTCGGGGGGCCCCCGCTATGGCTACACCTTC. The encoded protein is CASSQEGLSGGPRYGYTF.

This clone was detected a few times. The chain carries TRBV19 and TRBJ2-7, with 10 bases aligning to TRBD2. Trimming took 6 bases from V and 3 from J; bases not matched to a gene: 11. CDR3 length equals 16 residues. The V gene's germline CDR1 is LNHDA and CDR2 SQIVND (reference sequence). The CDR3 nucleotides are TGTGCCAGTAGCTGGACTAGCGGACAGCATATCTACGAGCAGTACTTC. Amino acid sequence: CASSWTSGQHIYEQYF.

V is TRBV11-3 and J is TRBJ2-2; unclear D gene. Trimming took 1 base from V and 1 from J, leaving 7 bases between them. This CDR3 has 15 residues. Germline-derived CDR1 and CDR2 are SGHNT and YENEEA. CDR3 DNA sequence: TGTGCCAGCAGCTTAGGTGGTCAGAACACCGGGGAGCTGTTTTTT. Translation gives CASSLGGQNTGELFF.

The J gene is TRBJ1-5, the V gene TRBV5-1; a possible D gene is TRBD1 (6 bases). With 3 bases removed from V and 6 bases from J, the gap between germline ends came to 13 bases. Germline lookup yields CDR1 SGHRS and CDR2 YFSETQ. This CDR3 comprises 14 residues. The CDR3 is CASSSGEGGQPQHF. CDR3 DNA: TGCGCCAGCAGCTCAGGGGAGGGCGGTCAGCCCCAGCATTTT.

The chain couples TRBV19 to TRBJ1-4; D not resolved. The germline gives CDR1 LNHDA, CDR2 SQIVND (reference sequence). CDR3 length: 18 amino acids. The V and J ends lost 1 base and 0 bases respectively, with 15 bases between them. CDR3 protein: CASSIVKAEHTTNEKLFF. The CDR3 DNA is TGTGCCAGTAGTATAGTAAAGGCAGAACATACAACTAATGAAAAACTGTTTTTT.

On this clone: The same CDR3 also results from other DNA sequences found in this sample. The rearrangement joins TRBV10-3 to TRBJ1-1; D gene ambiguous. V was pared by 0 bases and J by 7 bases, with 15 bases between. The CDR3 is 15 amino acids. Germline V CDR1 and CDR2: ENHRY, SYGVKD. The CDR3 sequence: CAISESLIRRDEAFF. DNA of the CDR3: TGTGCCATCAGTGAGTCTTTAATAAGGAGGGATGAAGCTTTCTTT.

This clone appeared a few times. The rearrangement uses TRBV9 and TRBJ2-1, with 9 positions matching TRBD2. The length of the CDR3 is 19 residues. Germline loops: CDR1 SGDLS, CDR2 YYNGEE. V lost 2 bases and J lost 0; bases outside the gene matches: 12. As DNA, the CDR3 is TGTGCCAGCAGCGTCGACTTGGGCGGGAGGGTGAGCTCCTACAATGAGCAGTTCTTC. Translated, it gives CASSVDLGGRVSSYNEQFF.

The rearrangement links TRBV5-1 to TRBJ1-5; TRBD1 matches at 9 bases. Germline V gives CDR1 SGHRS, CDR2 YFSETQ. The CDR3 is 18 amino acids. V trimming: 1 base; J trimming: 2 bases; junction bases outside the gene matches: 10. The CDR3 sequence: CASSLYHQDRGGNQPQHF. The CDR3 DNA reads as TGCGCCAGCAGCTTGTACCATCAGGACAGGGGAGGCAATCAGCCCCAGCATTTT.

The table lists this clone with a count of one. The chain links TRBV9 to TRBJ2-1; TRBD2 aligns across 8 bases. V lost 3 bases to trimming and J lost 1 base; unmatched junction nucleotides: 3. The CDR3 is 15 residues long. Germline V CDR1 and CDR2: SGDLS, YYNGEE. This chain's CDR3 is CASSAGGPSYNEQFF. The DNA for the CDR3 is TGTGCCAGCAGCGCGGGAGGGCCGTCCTACAATGAGCAGTTCTTC.

J is TRBJ2-1 and V is TRBV28, with TRBD2 matching over 8 bases. CDR3 size: 17 residues. The V gene end was trimmed by 4 bases and the J gene end by 7 bases; junction bases not matched to a gene: 15. Germline CDR1 MDHEN, CDR2 SYDVKM. The CDR3 protein is CASSSLGRAGAENEQFF. CDR3 DNA: TGTGCCAGCAGTTCCCTCGGAAGAGCGGGAGCTGAAAATGAGCAGTTCTTC. The full variable domain, in which reference TRBV28 and TRBJ2-1 provide the parts outside the CDR3, is DVKVTQSSRYLVKRTGEKVFLECVQDMDHENMFWYRQDPGLGLRLIYFSYDVKMKEKGDIPEGYSVSREKKERFSLILESASTNQTSMYLCASSSLGRAGAENEQFFGPGTRLTVL.

V gene TRBV4-3 combines with J gene TRBJ1-5; D is perhaps TRBD1 (6 bases). The CDR3 has 14 residues. The ends were cut back, 0 bases at V and 6 bases at J, with 9 bases in the middle. CDR1 and CDR2 (germline): LGHNA, YSLEER. The DNA for the CDR3 is TGCGCCAGCAGCCAAGATCTAGGGGGTCAGCCCCAGCATTTT. This sequence encodes CASSQDLGGQPQHF.

The chain is built from TRBV27 and TRBJ2-7; D may be TRBD1 (7 bases). With 2 bases removed from V and 5 bases from J, the gap between germline ends came to 16 bases. Per the germline V gene, CDR1 is MNHEY and CDR2 is SMNVEV (reference sequence). The CDR3 covers 15 residues. For the CDR3, the DNA is TGTGCCAGCAGTTTAATGGGACAGCGGGTACACGAGCAGTACTTC. Residues: CASSLMGQRVHEQYF.

J is TRBJ2-1 and V is TRBV2; 10 bases are a match to TRBD1. The CDR3 spans 14 residues. J gave up 4 bases and V 5 bases, and 2 bases lay outside the gene matches. Germline loops: CDR1 SNHLY, CDR2 FYNNEI. The CDR3 is CASSPGQGYNEQFF. Written as DNA, the CDR3 is TGTGCCAGCAGTCCGGGACAGGGGTACAATGAGCAGTTCTTC.

This clone was seen more than once but under ten times. This CDR3 is CASSPGTGGATQYF. CDR3 bases: TGTGCCAGCAGTCCCGGGACAGGGGGAGCTACGCAGTATTTT. The rearrangement uses TRBV7-3 and TRBJ2-3; 11 nucleotides agree with TRBD1. Per the germline V gene, CDR1 is SGHTA and CDR2 is FQGTGA. The ends lost 6 bases at V and 8 bases at J; junction bases unmatched: 7. This CDR3 has 14 amino acids.